One sample yielded the 2 T cell receptor beta chains listed below, sequenced in a study of blood T cell repertoires in COVID-19. Sequencing used immunoSEQ multiplex PCR; TCRdb keeps in-frame clones, though not all of them. This repertoire shows about 78,000 clones, roughly 91% found once; its top ten account for about 1%. The source material was peripheral blood. These receptors were collected from a woman in her forties or fifties in a cohort sampled during active COVID-19.

The V and J genes are TRBV7-3 and TRBJ2-1; perhaps TRBD2 as D (5 bases). Germline V lookup: CDR1 SGHTA, CDR2 FQGTGA. The V gene lost 4 bases and the J gene lost 7 bases, with 11 bases spanning the gap. The CDR3 contains 13 residues. CDR3 coding DNA: TGTGCCAGCAGCTCCCGGACTGGAAATGAGCAGTTCTTC. Its translation: CASSSRTGNEQFF.

The chain carries TRBV7-3 and TRBJ2-1; possible D gene TRBD1, 5 bases. The germline V gene encodes CDR1 SGHTA and CDR2 FQGTGA. The V and J ends lost 8 bases and 8 bases respectively, with 25 bases between them. The CDR3 runs to 16 residues. This chain's CDR3 is CASARRREMKGDEQFF. The CDR3 DNA reads as TGTGCCAGCGCCAGACGTAGGGAAATGAAAGGGGATGAGCAGTTCTTC.